This is a list of T cell receptor beta chains from one sample in a study of shared clonotypes between healthy human individuals. Repertoires were generated with immunoSEQ multiplex PCR, while TCRdb's copy carries only in-frame clones and drops some. Of some 1.4 million clones in the sample, over 95% were seen once. Sequenced sample: naive CD4+ T cells sorted from blood. All receptors come from a young man in good health. Each CDR3 is given with its conserved first and last residue. D genes are given only for firm matches. Clone sizes are given selectively: once, few, many, or a class where the clone is expanded.

V: TRBV7-6; J: TRBJ2-3; D: -; length: 15; size: once; DNA: TGTGCCAGCAGCCAAAATTCCGGGAGTGGCGATACGCAGTATTTT; CDR3: CASSQNSGSGDTQYF
V: TRBV11-2; J: TRBJ2-7; D: -; length: 14; size: -; DNA: TGTGCCAGCAGCGTACAGGGAGGATCCTACGAGCAGTACTTC; CDR3: CASSVQGGSYEQYF
V: TRBV18; J: TRBJ2-7; D: TRBD2; length: 15; size: -; DNA: TGTGCCAGCTCACCTTTAGCGGGAGAAGCCTACGAGCAGTACTTC; CDR3: CASSPLAGEAYEQYF
V: TRBV19; J: TRBJ1-5; D: TRBD1; length: 16; size: -; DNA: TGTGCCAGTAGGTATGGACCAACAGGGGGAAGTTGGCCCCAGCATTTT; CDR3: CASRYGPTGGSWPQHF
V: TRBV7-9; J: TRBJ1-4; D: -; length: 13; size: -; DNA: TGTGCCAGCAGTCCCGGACAGAATGAAAAACTGTTTTTT; CDR3: CASSPGQNEKLFF
V: TRBV10-2; J: TRBJ1-3; D: -; length: 15; size: -; DNA: TGCGCCAGCAGCCTGACGGTGAGCTCTGGAAACACCATATATTTT; CDR3: CASSLTVSSGNTIYF
V: TRBV18; J: TRBJ2-7; D: -; length: 12; size: -; DNA: TGTGCCAGCTCACCATCCCAAACCCTCCTGTACTTC; CDR3: CASSPSQTLLYF
V: TRBV9; J: TRBJ2-1; D: -; length: 17; size: -; DNA: TGTGCCAGCAGCGGAGGGACCGAGAGGAACTCCTACAATGAGCAGTTCTTC; CDR3: CASSGGTERNSYNEQFF
V: TRBV21-1; J: TRBJ2-6; D: -; length: 17; size: -; DNA: TGTGCCAGCAGCAAAGTTCCTCTCGGGGCTGGGGCCAACGTCCTGACTTTC; CDR3: CASSKVPLGAGANVLTF
V: TRBV14; J: TRBJ2-7; D: -; length: 16; size: -; DNA: TGTGCCAGCAGCCAAGTAGGCGCACCCACCCTTTACGAGCAGTACTTC; CDR3: CASSQVGAPTLYEQYF
V: TRBV5-4; J: TRBJ1-2; D: TRBD1; length: 16; size: -; DNA: TGTGCCAGCTCTTCTCCGGGACAGGGGTCTAACTATGGCTACACCTTC; CDR3: CASSSPGQGSNYGYTF
V: TRBV28; J: TRBJ1-2; D: TRBD1; length: 14; size: -; DNA: TGTGCCAGCAGTTTCGAGGACAGGGGCTATGGCTACACCTTC; CDR3: CASSFEDRGYGYTF